These 9 T cell receptor beta chains were all obtained from the same sample, sequenced in a study of blood T cell repertoires in COVID-19. Assay: immunoSEQ multiplex PCR; the TCRdb copy retains only in-frame clones and omits some. The table includes some 140,000 clones, around 85% detected once. Sequencing was done on a sample of peripheral blood. The receptors were gathered from a human donor in a cohort sampled during active COVID-19.

V gene TRBV5-4 combines with J gene TRBJ1-2, with a tentative D call TRBD1 (5 bases). CDR1 and CDR2 from the germline V gene are SGHNT and YYREEE (reference sequence). The CDR3 spans 12 residues. V shed 3 bases and J shed 3 bases, with 6 bases lying between them. The CDR3 bases are TGTGCCAGCAGCTCACAGGACTATGGCTACACCTTC. Encoded protein: CASSSQDYGYTF.

The chain combines TRBV7-2 with TRBJ1-2; D might be TRBD1 (5 bases). Trimming pared 5 bases from V and 0 bases from J, leaving 13 bases between. Germline V CDR1 and CDR2: SGHTA, FQGNSA. The length of the CDR3 is 15 residues. The CDR3 loop is CASSPPDRSNYGYTF. CDR3 DNA: TGTGCCAGCAGCCCCCCCGACAGATCTAACTATGGCTACACCTTC.

This rearrangement joins TRBV28 to TRBJ1-5; 9 bases line up with TRBD1. The CDR3 consists of 15 residues. Trimming took 4 bases from V and 3 from J; bases not matched to a gene: 4. From germline, CDR1 is MDHEN and CDR2 SYDVKM. The DNA of the CDR3 is TGTGCCAGCAGTTCGGGACAGGGTATCAATCAGCCCCAGCATTTT. Translation gives CASSSGQGINQPQHF.

The chain is built from TRBV30 and TRBJ1-4, with TRBD1 identical over 12 bases. Germline CDR1 GTSNPN, CDR2 SVGIG (reference sequence). J gave up 10 bases and V 0 bases, and 9 bases lay outside the gene matches. CDR3 length: 16 residues. The CDR3 protein is CAWSVLGQGASGKLFF. The CDR3 DNA follows: TGTGCCTGGAGTGTACTGGGACAGGGGGCCAGTGGAAAACTGTTTTTT.

This clone turned up a few times. The sample has other DNA sequences that encode this CDR3 too. The chain carries TRBV5-6 and TRBJ1-1; 7 bases are shared with TRBD1. Germline assignment: CDR1 SGHDT and CDR2 YYEEEE. The CDR3 is 15 amino acids. Trimming removed 2 bases from V and 0 bases from J; junction bases left unmatched: 4. The CDR3 sequence is CASSLQGPMNTEAFF. CDR3 nucleotides: TGTGCCAGCAGCTTACAGGGGCCCATGAACACTGAAGCTTTCTTT.

The V and J genes are TRBV6-2 or TRBV6-3 and TRBJ1-2, with 7 bases aligning to TRBD1. The CDR3 contains 15 residues. Germline V gene lookup returns CDR1 MNHEY and CDR2 SVGEGT. With V trimmed by 2 bases and J by 5 bases, 8 bases remained unmatched. CDR3: CASSYIIQGIYGYTF. Written as DNA, the CDR3 is TGTGCCAGCAGTTACATCATACAGGGGATTTATGGCTACACCTTC.

V and J are TRBV30 and TRBJ2-1; 7 bases agree with TRBD2. The CDR3 runs 14 residues. Germline assignment: CDR1 GTSNPN and CDR2 SVGIG (reference sequence). The J segment lost 10 bases and the V segment lost 4 bases, leaving 13 bases of the junction unmatched. The CDR3 DNA sequence: TGTGCCTGGACCAAGGGACTAACCGCAGGGGAGCAGTTCTTC. This sequence encodes CAWTKGLTAGEQFF.

The chain combines TRBV9 with TRBJ2-3; D gene unclear. Germline values: CDR1 SGDLS, CDR2 YYNGEE. Trimming took off 0 bases at V and 3 bases at J, with 11 bases between the two ends. This CDR3 is 15 amino acids long. The CDR3 region has the DNA TGTGCCAGCAGCGTAGAGACGCAAGCGACAGATACGCAGTATTTT. This gives the protein CASSVETQATDTQYF.

This clone was seen once. This rearrangement joins TRBV5-1 to TRBJ2-5, with D possibly being TRBD2 (6 bases). V was clipped by 2 bases and J by 0 bases, with 8 bases between them. Germline CDR1 reads SGHRS; CDR2 reads YFSETQ. This CDR3 spans 14 amino acids. Here the CDR3 DNA reads TGCGCCAGCAGCTTTCGGGGGTACCAAGAGACCCAGTACTTC. Protein sequence: CASSFRGYQETQYF.